The 12 T cell receptor beta chains below all came from one sample that was sequenced in a study of blood T cell repertoires in COVID-19. The repertoire was sequenced with immunoSEQ multiplex PCR; TCRdb's copy has only in-frame clones and lacks some. This sample has about 70,000 clones, with approximately 78% found just once. What was sequenced was peripheral blood. Every receptor here comes from a woman of 80 years or more with active or convalescent COVID-19.

V gene TRBV7-8 combines with J gene TRBJ2-5; D might be TRBD1 (5 bases). The CDR3 has 16 amino acids. Germline V lookup: CDR1 SGHVS, CDR2 FQNEAQ. The ends were cut back, 2 bases at V and 0 bases at J, with 13 bases in the middle. Here the CDR3 DNA reads TGTGCCAGCAGCTTAAGGGCAGGGATCGACCAAGAGACCCAGTACTTC. This gives the protein CASSLRAGIDQETQYF.

V and J are TRBV5-1 and TRBJ1-1, with D maybe TRBD1 (6 bases). The germline V gene has CDR1 SGHRS and CDR2 YFSETQ. The V end lost 4 bases, the J end lost 1 base, and 14 bases lay between the germline ends. The CDR3 consists of 15 residues. The CDR3 DNA follows: TGCGCCAGCAGCACCGGACAGACATCGAACACTGAAGCTTTCTTT. It encodes CASSTGQTSNTEAFF.

CDR3 coding DNA: TGCGCCAGCAGCTCCGGGTCCGGGAACACTGAAGCTTTCTTT. It codes for CASSSGSGNTEAFF. This rearrangement joins TRBV5-1 to TRBJ1-1; D unclear. Trimming removed 3 bases from V and 1 base from J, with 10 bases in between. This CDR3 has 14 amino acids. Germline CDR1 reads SGHRS; CDR2 reads YFSETQ. The full variable domain, rest sourced from reference TRBV5-1 and TRBJ1-1, is KAGVTQTPRYLIKTRGQQVTLSCSPISGHRSVSWYQQTPGQGLQFLFEYFSETQRNKGNFPGRFSGRQFSNSRSEMNVSTLELGDSALYLCASSSGSGNTEAFFGQGTRLTVV.

This chain connects TRBV12-3 or TRBV12-4 to TRBJ2-5; D unclear. The CDR3 covers 11 residues. Trimming took 3 bases from V and 10 from J, leaving 9 bases between them. The CDR3 bases are TGTGCCAGCAGTTTCCGCGTGAACCAGTACTTC. Translation gives CASSFRVNQYF.

This clone has a handful of counts. J is TRBJ2-7 and V is TRBV4-3, with no clear D. CDR3 size: 17 residues. Trimming pared 0 bases from V and 1 base from J, leaving 16 bases between. CDR1 and CDR2 from the germline V gene are LGHNA and YSLEER. CDR3 in DNA: TGCGCCAGCAGCCAAGACGGTCGCCAAAGTCGGTCCTACGAGCAGTACTTC. Its translation: CASSQDGRQSRSYEQYF.

The chain carries TRBV6-2 or TRBV6-3 and TRBJ1-1, with D perhaps TRBD1 (6 bases). The V end lost 2 bases, the J end lost 5 bases, and 9 bases lay between the germline ends. Looked up from germline, CDR1 is MNHEY and CDR2 is SVGEGT. This CDR3 contains 13 residues. The CDR3 loop reads CASSYPQGTEAFF. DNA for the CDR3: TGTGCCAGCAGTTACCCACAGGGAACTGAAGCTTTCTTT.

The DNA of the CDR3 is TGTGCCAGCAGCTTCCGTGGAGGTAAATACTCCTACGAGCAGTACTTC. Residues: CASSFRGGKYSYEQYF. The chain employs TRBV5-6 and TRBJ2-7, with a weak D call TRBD2 (5 bases). The ends were cut back, 2 bases at V and 0 bases at J, with 15 bases in the middle. CDR1 SGHDT and CDR2 YYEEEE come from the germline V gene. The CDR3 has 16 residues.

J is TRBJ2-1 and V is TRBV5-1, with TRBD2 as a possible D gene (6 bases). Germline assignment: CDR1 SGHRS and CDR2 YFSETQ. CDR3 length equals 14 residues. V was clipped by 3 bases and J by 10 bases, with 17 bases between them. The CDR3 sequence: CASSSIDSGGEQFF. CDR3 nucleotides: TGCGCCAGCAGCTCGATCGACAGCGGAGGGGAGCAGTTCTTC.

The CDR3 sequence: CASSPSGPGYEQYF. CDR3 DNA sequence: TGTGCCAGCAGCCCTTCTGGGCCAGGCTACGAGCAGTACTTC. The gene calls are TRBV7-2 and TRBJ2-7, with D uncertain. The CDR3 contains 14 residues. With 5 bases removed from V and 3 bases from J, the gap between germline ends came to 14 bases. Germline CDR1 SGHTA, CDR2 FQGNSA.

In this sample, this clone turned up once. The V gene is TRBV28, the J gene TRBJ2-7, with 7 bases lining up with TRBD2. From germline, CDR1 is MDHEN and CDR2 SYDVKM. Losses at the gene ends were 4 bases for V and 2 bases for J; bases not matched to a gene: 8. CDR3 size: 15 residues. The CDR3 sequence: CASSSPGGGTYEQYF. The DNA of the CDR3 is TGTGCCAGCAGTTCACCGGGGGGTGGGACCTACGAGCAGTACTTC.

This clone was seen a few times. The gene calls are TRBV6-2 or TRBV6-3 and TRBJ2-5, with 11 bases fitting TRBD1. V lost 5 bases to trimming and J lost 5 bases; unmatched junction nucleotides: 10. Germline CDR1 reads MNHEY; CDR2 reads SVGEGT. The CDR3 is 16 residues long. In DNA form, the CDR3 reads TGTGCCAGCAGTAAACAAGGACAGGGGGCGTGGGAGACCCAGTACTTC. Its protein is CASSKQGQGAWETQYF.

V usage is TRBV6-5 and J usage is TRBJ2-3; D gene uncertain. The germline V and J ends were trimmed by 8 bases and 6 bases, with 18 bases remaining between them. The CDR3 sequence is 14 residues long. Germline-derived CDR1 and CDR2 are MNHEY and SVGAGI. The CDR3 nucleotides read TGTGCCAGCCTCGAGATATTAACCACGGATACGCAGTATTTT. The encoded protein is CASLEILTTDTQYF.